The clone carrying this TCR beta chain was observed a handful of times. Its cognate antigen is unknown. The data originate from a study of response to subunit inactivated influenza vaccine. Study conclusions and caveats: The authors suggested that every seasonal influenza vaccination recruits few new T cells.

MiXCR was run by TCRdb on the RT-PCR reads, yielding one entry per CDR3 protein. The table lists hundreds of thousands of distinct CDR3 sequences, roughly 20% of them singletons, with roughly a tenth in the top ten. CDR3 length equals 19 residues. The clonotype originates from a man in his forties or fifties who received an inactivated influenza vaccine. The specimen comprised PBMCs from blood, sampled less than 6 days after vaccination. The rearrangement links TRBV21-1 to TRBJ2-5; the table gives TRBD2 as D, unverified against the DNA. TRBV21-1 is classified as a pseudogene. CDR3 region: CASSKVTSAATRPQETQYF. In DNA form, the CDR3 reads TGTGCCAGCAGCAAAGTGACGAGCGCCGCAACACGACCTCAAGAGACCCAGTACTTC.